These 27 T cell receptor beta chains were sequenced from one sample in a study of cytomegalovirus exposure and HLA in healthy donors (dated by TCRdb to about 2017). The library was generated by the immunoSEQ multiplex PCR assay. The table comes from immuneACCESS by way of TCRdb, which keeps in-frame sequences with V and J called. Part of the clones is missing from these tables; in studies checked, under half for an unresolved V gene and the rest for unknown reasons. The sample records hundreds of thousands of clones, 86% of which are singletons. About 0.8% of the sample is held by the ten biggest clonotypes. The sample comprised PBMCs. These receptors originate from a woman under 30 in good health and CMV-seronegative.

This clone came up a few times. This chain links TRBV6-1 with TRBJ1-3; D gene uncertain. V was cut by 6 bases and J by 3 bases, with 6 bases left in between. This CDR3 is 12 amino acids long. Germline values: CDR1 MNHNS, CDR2 SASEGT. The CDR3 loop reads CASREFGNTIYF. As DNA, the CDR3 is TGTGCCAGCAGGGAGTTTGGAAACACCATATATTTT.

V usage is TRBV27 and J usage is TRBJ1-5; D is perhaps TRBD1 (5 bases). The CDR3 is 14 residues long. Per germline, CDR1 MNHEY and CDR2 SMNVEV (reference sequence). Trimming took off 3 bases at V and 4 bases at J, with 10 bases between the two ends. The CDR3 nucleotides read TGTGCCAGCAGTTTCGGGGGATGGAATCAGCCCCAGCATTTT. Translation gives CASSFGGWNQPQHF.

V and J are TRBV5-1 and TRBJ1-2; 11 bases line up with TRBD1. The V and J ends lost 5 bases and 7 bases, in that order; junction bases with no gene match: 13. Germline values: CDR1 SGHRS, CDR2 YFSETQ. The CDR3 totals 16 residues. The CDR3 DNA is TGCGCCAGCAGTCGTGAACCGGGACAGGGGGAAGTTGGCTACACCTTC. This translates into CASSREPGQGEVGYTF.

The chain couples TRBV19 to TRBJ2-7; 12 bases map to TRBD2. CDR3 size: 15 residues. The trim removed 3 bases at V and 3 bases at J, leaving 3 bases unmatched. Per the germline V gene, CDR1 is LNHDA and CDR2 is SQIVND (reference sequence). The CDR3 DNA reads as TGTGCCAGTAGTATCAGACTAGCGGGAGACTACGAGCAGTACTTC. Amino acid sequence: CASSIRLAGDYEQYF.

This chain links TRBV4-1 with TRBJ2-7; possibly TRBD2 for D (5 bases). This CDR3 contains 14 residues. Germline V gene sequence: CDR1 MGHRA, CDR2 YSYEKL. The germline V and J ends were trimmed by 4 bases and 7 bases, with 17 bases remaining between them. The CDR3 region is CASSPLGSSGEQYF. The DNA for the CDR3 is TGCGCCAGCAGCCCTCTGGGGTCTTCGGGGGAGCAGTACTTC.

This chain connects TRBV6-1 to TRBJ1-6; a weak D match, TRBD1 (5 bases). Germline CDR1 is MNHNS and CDR2 is SASEGT. The length of the CDR3 is 15 residues. V was shortened by 2 bases and J by 5 bases, with 10 bases between the two germline ends. CDR3 DNA: TGTGCCAGCAGTGAAACGACAGCTGATAATTCACCCCTCCACTTT. This translates into CASSETTADNSPLHF.

The rearrangement links TRBV27 to TRBJ1-5, with unresolved D. The CDR3 consists of 17 residues. The V gene lost 5 bases and the J gene lost 5 bases, with 22 bases spanning the gap. CDR1 and CDR2 (germline): MNHEY, SMNVEV (reference sequence). The CDR3 DNA reads TGTGCCAGCAGTACTCCCCTACAGCTCCCGAAGGATCAGCCCCAGCATTTT. It translates to CASSTPLQLPKDQPQHF.

This rearrangement joins TRBV11-2 to TRBJ1-2, with a possible D match to TRBD1 (5 bases). CDR3 length equals 16 residues. Germline V gene data show CDR1 as SGHAT and CDR2 as FQNNGV. The V and J ends lost 0 bases and 4 bases respectively, with 15 bases between them. The CDR3 nucleotides read TGTGCCAGCAGCTTAGATCGGGGGAGCAGGTTCTATGGCTACACCTTC. Its translation: CASSLDRGSRFYGYTF.

This chain uses TRBV27 with TRBJ2-7; 7 bases align to TRBD2. Germline CDR1 reads MNHEY; CDR2 reads SMNVEV (reference sequence). The length of the CDR3 is 14 residues. Germline trimming cut 7 bases from V and 0 bases from J; bases unmatched to any gene: 6. CDR3 nucleotides: TGTGCCAGCAAGGGTCGGGGGGTCTCCTACGAGCAGTACTTC. Translated: CASKGRGVSYEQYF.

This chain connects TRBV28 to TRBJ2-3, with 13 bases identical to TRBD2. CDR1 MDHEN and CDR2 SYDVKM come from the germline V gene. The V gene end was trimmed by 6 bases and the J gene end by 3 bases; junction bases not matched to a gene: 6. The CDR3 spans 16 residues. The CDR3 nucleotides are TGTGCCAGCAGCTCAACGGGACTAGCGGGGACAGATACGCAGTATTTT. Its translation is CASSSTGLAGTDTQYF.

The chain uses TRBV30 and TRBJ2-6; D call uncertain. Germline V CDR1 and CDR2: GTSNPN, SVGIG (reference sequence). Trimming shortened V by 4 bases and J by 0 bases, and 4 bases separated the two germline ends. The CDR3 has 13 amino acids. CDR3 residues: CAWTLSGANVLTF. The DNA of the CDR3 is TGTGCCTGGACTCTCTCTGGGGCCAACGTCCTGACTTTC. Based on the CDR3 plus reference TRBV30 and TRBJ2-6, the full variable domain is SQTIHQWPATLVQPVGSPLSLECTVEGTSNPNLYWYRQAAGRGLQLLFYSVGIGQISSEVPQNLSASRPQDRQFILSSKKLLLSDSGFYLCAWTLSGANVLTFGAGSRLTVL.

The rearrangement uses TRBV28 and TRBJ2-2, with TRBD2 as a possible D gene (6 bases). Germline CDR1 and CDR2: MDHEN and SYDVKM. The CDR3 is 14 residues long. V dropped 3 bases and J dropped 3 bases, with 8 bases sitting between them. CDR3 DNA sequence: TGTGCCAGCAGTTTCGGGAGCGACACCGGGGAGCTGTTTTTT. It encodes CASSFGSDTGELFF.

The chain combines TRBV7-9 with TRBJ1-3; 10 bases match TRBD1. Germline CDR1 SEHNR, CDR2 FQNEAQ (reference sequence). CDR3 length: 15 residues. The trim removed 5 bases at V and 12 bases at J, leaving 13 bases unmatched. CDR3 amino acids: CASSPPAGQGSIIYF. In DNA, the CDR3 is TGTGCCAGCAGCCCCCCGGCGGGACAGGGGTCAATCATATATTTT.

The V call is TRBV28, the J call TRBJ2-7; 10 bases are a match to TRBD1. Per germline, CDR1 MDHEN and CDR2 SYDVKM. V lost 0 bases and J lost 0; bases outside the gene matches: 8. The CDR3 is made up of 18 amino acids. For the CDR3, the DNA is TGTGCCAGCAGTTTATGGACAGGGGGCGTCCATAGCTCCTACGAGCAGTACTTC. Its protein is CASSLWTGGVHSSYEQYF.

This clone was observed a few times. J is TRBJ2-2 and V is TRBV11-2; TRBD2 matches at 7 bases. CDR1 is SGHAT and CDR2 is FQNNGV in the germline V gene. The CDR3 extends over 16 amino acids. V lost 2 bases, J lost 0 bases, and 3 bases stayed unmatched. CDR3 sequence reads: CASSLQSGANTGELFF. For the CDR3, the DNA is TGTGCCAGCAGCTTACAGAGCGGGGCGAACACCGGGGAGCTGTTTTTT.

In its sample, this clone was seen once. The chain has TRBV2 and TRBJ2-1; 7 bases align to TRBD1. The germline V gene has CDR1 SNHLY and CDR2 FYNNEI. The CDR3 totals 15 residues. V lost 6 bases, J lost 2 bases, and 7 bases stayed unmatched. CDR3 region: CASRRDSNPYNEQFF. For the CDR3, the DNA is TGTGCCAGCAGGAGGGACAGTAACCCCTACAATGAGCAGTTCTTC.

The rearrangement uses TRBV23-1 and TRBJ2-5; D possibly corresponds to TRBD2 (6 bases). TRBV23-1 is noted as an ORF with a role that remains uncertain. Trimming removed 10 bases at V and 4 bases at J, with 19 bases between. CDR3 size: 14 residues. CDR3 nucleotide sequence: TGCGCCATTCCAGGGAGGCTGTTGGGAGAGACCCAGTACTTC. Its translation: CAIPGRLLGETQYF.

This chain uses TRBV5-1 with TRBJ2-5; D remains ambiguous. Trimming removed 3 bases at V and 0 bases at J, with 3 bases between. CDR1 and CDR2 from the germline V gene are SGHRS and YFSETQ. The CDR3 consists of 12 residues. DNA for the CDR3: TGCGCCAGCAGCTCAAACCAAGAGACCCAGTACTTC. Residues: CASSSNQETQYF.

This chain links TRBV27 with TRBJ2-7; TRBD1 is a possible D gene (6 bases). Germline CDR1 reads MNHEY; CDR2 reads SMNVEV (reference sequence). V shed 9 bases and J shed 6 bases, with 36 bases lying between them. The CDR3 runs to 19 residues. CDR3 DNA: TGTGCCAGGGCTGCCTACAGCGCTCGAACCGGGACAATACCCCTCGAGCAGTACTTC. This sequence encodes CARAAYSARTGTIPLEQYF.

This chain connects TRBV10-1 to TRBJ2-7; 12 bases line up with TRBD2. Germline trimming cut 6 bases from V and 3 bases from J; bases unmatched to any gene: 6. This CDR3 is 15 amino acids long. Germline CDR1 reads WNHNN; CDR2 reads SYGVQD (reference sequence). CDR3 sequence reads: CASSRGLAGYYEQYF. The CDR3 nucleotides are TGCGCCAGCAGCCGCGGACTAGCGGGGTACTACGAGCAGTACTTC.

The chain carries TRBV11-1 and TRBJ2-7; D is unresolved. V was trimmed by 4 bases and J by 7 bases, leaving 8 bases between them. CDR1 SGHAT and CDR2 FQDESV come from the germline V gene (reference sequence). This CDR3 region has 11 residues. The DNA for the CDR3 is TGTGCCAGCAGCTCGAGGAGAGAGCAGTACTTC. Encoded protein: CASSSRREQYF.

A single count supports this clone. This chain uses TRBV2 with TRBJ1-1; 7 nucleotides align to TRBD1. The ends lost 9 bases at V and 5 bases at J; junction bases unmatched: 9. The CDR3 contains 13 residues. CDR1 and CDR2 (germline): SNHLY, FYNNEI. CDR3 sequence (DNA): TGTGCCAGATTAGGGACAGAGGGTACTGAAGCTTTCTTT. As protein: CARLGTEGTEAFF.

The rearrangement joins TRBV6-1 to TRBJ2-3, with 7 positions matching TRBD2. Germline V gene sequence: CDR1 MNHNS, CDR2 SASEGT. This CDR3 region has 15 residues. The V gene end was trimmed by 7 bases and the J gene end by 3 bases; junction bases not matched to a gene: 10. CDR3 coding DNA: TGTGCCAGCACCCTGGGGTCTAGCGGTACAGATACGCAGTATTTT. Translation gives CASTLGSSGTDTQYF.

The chain links TRBV2 to TRBJ1-4, with D maybe TRBD1 (5 bases). V shed 4 bases and J shed 4 bases, with 10 bases lying between them. This CDR3 has 14 residues. Germline CDR1 reads SNHLY; CDR2 reads FYNNEI. This CDR3 reads CASSGQSLNEKLFF. CDR3 DNA: TGTGCCAGCAGTGGACAGAGCCTTAATGAAAAACTGTTTTTT.

The rearrangement uses TRBV6-4 and TRBJ2-1, with D maybe TRBD1 (6 bases). V was clipped by 2 bases and J by 6 bases, with 11 bases between them. The CDR3 has 14 residues. Germline V gives CDR1 MRHNA, CDR2 SNTAGT. CDR3 amino acids: CASSDNRVSNEQFF. The CDR3 coding sequence is TGTGCCAGCAGTGACAACAGGGTAAGCAATGAGCAGTTCTTC.

The chain links TRBV27 to TRBJ2-7; 13 bases match TRBD2. CDR1 and CDR2 from the germline V gene are MNHEY and SMNVEV (reference sequence). After removal of 4 bases from V and 2 bases from J, the junction contained 5 bases not matched to a gene. This CDR3 is built from 16 residues. Here the CDR3 reads CASSYRLAGGTYEQYF. The DNA for the CDR3 is TGTGCCAGCAGTTATCGACTAGCGGGGGGAACCTACGAGCAGTACTTC.

The gene calls are TRBV4-1 and TRBJ1-2, with 8 bases fitting TRBD1. The CDR3 is made up of 16 amino acids. Germline CDR1 reads MGHRA; CDR2 reads YSYEKL. Germline trimming cut 1 base from V and 2 bases from J; bases unmatched to any gene: 6. This CDR3 reads CASSQGVPGGNYGYTF. The CDR3 DNA reads as TGCGCCAGCAGCCAAGGAGTCCCAGGGGGCAACTATGGCTACACCTTC.